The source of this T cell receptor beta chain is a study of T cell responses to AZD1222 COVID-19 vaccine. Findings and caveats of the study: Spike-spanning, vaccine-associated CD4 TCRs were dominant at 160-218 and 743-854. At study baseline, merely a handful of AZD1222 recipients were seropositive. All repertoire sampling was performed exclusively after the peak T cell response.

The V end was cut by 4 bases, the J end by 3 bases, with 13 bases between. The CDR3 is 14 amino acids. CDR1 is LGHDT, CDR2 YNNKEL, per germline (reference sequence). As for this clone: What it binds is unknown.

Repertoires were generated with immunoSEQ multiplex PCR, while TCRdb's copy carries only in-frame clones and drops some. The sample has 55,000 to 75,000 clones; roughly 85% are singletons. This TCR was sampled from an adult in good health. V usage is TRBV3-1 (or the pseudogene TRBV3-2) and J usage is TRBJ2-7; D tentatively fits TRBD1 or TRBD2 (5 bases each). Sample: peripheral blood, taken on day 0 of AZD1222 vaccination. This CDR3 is CASSPWGRNYEQYF. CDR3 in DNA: TGTGCCAGCAGCCCTTGGGGGAGAAACTACGAGCAGTACTTC.